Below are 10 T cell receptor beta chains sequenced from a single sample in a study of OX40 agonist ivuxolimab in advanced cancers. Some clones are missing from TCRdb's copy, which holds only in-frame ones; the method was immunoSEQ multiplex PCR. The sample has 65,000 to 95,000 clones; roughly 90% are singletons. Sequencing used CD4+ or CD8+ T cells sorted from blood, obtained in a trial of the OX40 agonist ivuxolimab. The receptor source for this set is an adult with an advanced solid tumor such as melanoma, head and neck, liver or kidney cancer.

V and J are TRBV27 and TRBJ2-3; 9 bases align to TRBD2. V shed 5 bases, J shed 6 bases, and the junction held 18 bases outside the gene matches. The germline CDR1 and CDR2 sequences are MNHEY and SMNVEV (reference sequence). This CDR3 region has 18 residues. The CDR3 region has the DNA TGTGCCAGCAGTCCGCCGCGAAAAAGCGGGGGGACTTGGGATACGCAGTATTTT. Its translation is CASSPPRKSGGTWDTQYF.

CDR3 residues: CAISVDPSTDEQYF. The DNA for the CDR3 is TGTGCCATCAGTGTAGATCCCAGCACGGACGAGCAGTACTTC. The chain uses TRBV10-3 and TRBJ2-7, with unresolved D. Trimming pared 4 bases from V and 5 bases from J, leaving 15 bases between. From germline, CDR1 is ENHRY and CDR2 SYGVKD. This CDR3 comprises 14 residues.

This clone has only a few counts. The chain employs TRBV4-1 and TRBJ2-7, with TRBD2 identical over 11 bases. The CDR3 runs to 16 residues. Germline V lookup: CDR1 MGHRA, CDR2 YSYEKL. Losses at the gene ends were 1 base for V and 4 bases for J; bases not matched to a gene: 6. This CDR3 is CASSQGGTSGVYEQYF. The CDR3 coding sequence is TGCGCCAGCAGCCAAGGGGGGACTAGCGGAGTTTACGAGCAGTACTTC.

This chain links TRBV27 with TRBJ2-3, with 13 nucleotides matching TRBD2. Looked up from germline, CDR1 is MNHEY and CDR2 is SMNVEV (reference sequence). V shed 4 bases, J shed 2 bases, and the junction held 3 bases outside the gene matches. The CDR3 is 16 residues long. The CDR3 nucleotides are TGTGCCAGCAGTTCGGGACTAGCGGGATACACAGATACGCAGTATTTT. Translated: CASSSGLAGYTDTQYF.

The CDR3 is CASSLSLGAHEQFF. As DNA, the CDR3 is TGTGCCAGCAGTTTATCGCTCGGGGCCCATGAGCAGTTCTTC. This chain joins TRBV27 and TRBJ2-1, with D perhaps assigned TRBD1 or TRBD2 (5 bases each). The CDR3 runs to 14 residues. Germline CDR1 is MNHEY and CDR2 is SMNVEV (reference sequence). The germline V and J ends were trimmed by 0 bases and 8 bases, with 11 bases remaining between them.

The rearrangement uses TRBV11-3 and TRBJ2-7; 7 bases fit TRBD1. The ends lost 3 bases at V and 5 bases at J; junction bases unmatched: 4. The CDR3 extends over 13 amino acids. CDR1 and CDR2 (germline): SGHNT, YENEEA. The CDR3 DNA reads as TGTGCCAGCAGCTTCACAGGGGCCCACGAGCAGTACTTC. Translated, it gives CASSFTGAHEQYF.

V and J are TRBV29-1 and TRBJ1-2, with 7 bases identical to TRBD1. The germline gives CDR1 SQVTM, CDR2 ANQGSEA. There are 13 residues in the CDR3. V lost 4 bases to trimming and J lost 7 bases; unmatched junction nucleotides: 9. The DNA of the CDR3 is TGCAGCGTTGGGTGGGACAGCGAAGGTGGCTACACCTTC. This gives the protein CSVGWDSEGGYTF.

The CDR3 loop reads CASSLAGGLFNEQFF. The CDR3 nucleotides read TGTGCCAGCAGTCTAGCGGGGGGGCTATTCAATGAGCAGTTCTTC. This chain links TRBV5-4 with TRBJ2-1; 12 bases agree with TRBD2. Looked up from germline, CDR1 is SGHNT and CDR2 is YYREEE (reference sequence). V lost 5 bases to trimming and J lost 6 bases; unmatched junction nucleotides: 6. CDR3 length: 15 residues.

This CDR3 reads CASSVAQKLPEGYTF. The CDR3 nucleotides are TGTGCCAGCAGCGTAGCCCAGAAGCTGCCCGAAGGCTACACCTTC. The rearrangement uses TRBV9 and TRBJ1-2, with D hard to call. V dropped 0 bases and J dropped 8 bases, with 17 bases sitting between them. Per germline, CDR1 SGDLS and CDR2 YYNGEE. The CDR3 runs to 15 residues.

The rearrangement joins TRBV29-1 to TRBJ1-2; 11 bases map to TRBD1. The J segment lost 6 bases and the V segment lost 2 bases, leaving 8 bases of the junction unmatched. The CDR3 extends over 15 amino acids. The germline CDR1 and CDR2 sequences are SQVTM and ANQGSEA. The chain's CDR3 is CSVESTGTGGHGYTF. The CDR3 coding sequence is TGCAGCGTTGAATCCACCGGGACAGGGGGGCATGGCTACACCTTC. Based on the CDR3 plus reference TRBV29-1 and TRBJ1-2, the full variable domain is SAVISQKPSRDICQRGTSLTIQCQVDSQVTMMFWYRQQPGQSLTLIATANQGSEATYESGFVIDKFPISRPNLTFSTLTVSNMSPEDSSIYLCSVESTGTGGHGYTFGSGTRLTVV.